The 19 T cell receptor beta chains below were found in one sample sequenced in a study of blood T cells in healthy people across ages. A J-beta primer mix and a sample-barcoded 5' primer were used in a second PCR of about 7 to 12 cycles. MiXCR was run by TCRdb on the 5' RACE reads, yielding one entry per CDR3 protein. The table lists over 1.5 million distinct CDR3 sequences, roughly 50% of them singletons. The sample comprised blood. The origin of the receptors is a woman between 35 and 50 years old in good health.

The chain carries TRBV5-1 and TRBJ2-5, with 7 bases fitting TRBD1. J lost 2 bases, V lost 0 bases, and 7 bases had no gene match. The CDR3 covers 16 residues. CDR1 and CDR2 (germline): SGHRS, YFSETQ. The CDR3 DNA follows: TGCGCCAGCAGCTTGGACGGCAGGGGGAAGCAAGAGACCCAGTACTTC. It encodes CASSLDGRGKQETQYF.

This clonotype came up once. Possible read error: a much larger clone is one base away. This chain links TRBV6-6 with TRBJ1-6; no reliable D call. There are 11 residues in the CDR3. Looked up from germline, CDR1 is MNHNY and CDR2 is SVGAGI (reference sequence). Deletions cut 6 bases from V and 7 bases from J, with 4 bases between. The CDR3 sequence is CASRQNSPLHF. In DNA form, the CDR3 reads TGTGCCAGCAGACAGAATTCACCCCTCCACTTT.

This clonotype was counted a few times. J is TRBJ2-5 and V is TRBV20-1, with 9 nucleotides matching TRBD1. CDR3 size: 13 residues. Germline CDR1 and CDR2: DFQATT and SNEGSKA (reference sequence). V lost 4 bases, J lost 3 bases, and 3 bases stayed unmatched. This CDR3 reads CSAIRTGEETQYF. In nucleotides, the CDR3 is TGCAGTGCTATCCGGACAGGGGAAGAGACCCAGTACTTC.

This chain joins TRBV24-1 and TRBJ2-1; 15 bases are shared with TRBD2. CDR3 length: 20 residues. V shed 4 bases and J 0 bases; nucleotides not matched to a gene: 9. Germline V gene data show CDR1 as KGHDR and CDR2 as SFDVKD. The CDR3 sequence: CATSDPGTSGGLSSYNEQFF. CDR3 nucleotides: TGTGCCACCAGTGACCCTGGGACTAGCGGGGGGCTAAGCTCCTACAATGAGCAGTTCTTC.

This clonotype was observed a few times. This chain joins TRBV27 and TRBJ2-3; TRBD1 matches at 8 bases. Trimming cost V 3 bases and J 5 bases; bases outside gene matches: 7. Germline V gene data show CDR1 as MNHEY and CDR2 as SMNVEV (reference sequence). This CDR3 has 15 amino acids. The CDR3: CASSLGRGQRDTQYF. The CDR3 DNA follows: TGTGCCAGCAGTTTGGGCAGGGGGCAGAGAGATACGCAGTATTTT.

This rearrangement joins TRBV20-1 to TRBJ2-5, with 7 bases matching TRBD1. This CDR3 is built from 13 residues. V was clipped by 4 bases and J by 2 bases; unmatched bases: 4. The V gene's germline CDR1 is DFQATT and CDR2 SNEGSKA (reference sequence). The CDR3 bases are TGCAGTGCTACCACAGGGGAACAAGAGACCCAGTACTTC. Translated, it gives CSATTGEQETQYF.

The CDR3: CASRQGRSPLHF. The CDR3 coding sequence is TGCGCCAGCCGACAGGGCAGATCACCCCTCCACTTT. The chain has TRBV4-3 and TRBJ1-6; 7 bases match TRBD1. The CDR3 runs 12 residues. The V and J ends lost 8 bases and 10 bases, in that order; junction bases with no gene match: 5. Germline CDR1 reads LGHNA; CDR2 reads YSLEER.

V usage is TRBV20-1 and J usage is TRBJ1-2; no reliable D call. Trimming cost V 1 base and J 2 bases, with 8 bases left between them. There are 13 residues in the CDR3. Germline-derived CDR1 and CDR2 are DFQATT and SNEGSKA (reference sequence). CDR3 nucleotide sequence: TGCAGTGCTAGAGGTGCAGGCAACTATGGCTACACCTTC. Amino acid sequence: CSARGAGNYGYTF.

The gene calls are TRBV11-2 and TRBJ2-5; 12 nucleotides line up with TRBD2. The length of the CDR3 is 15 residues. Trimming at V came to 4 bases and at J to 11 bases, leaving 11 bases not matched to a gene. CDR1 SGHAT and CDR2 FQNNGV come from the germline V gene. The CDR3 protein is CASSSGTSGSGEQYF. DNA of the CDR3: TGTGCCAGCAGCTCCGGGACTAGCGGGTCGGGAGAGCAGTACTTC.

This chain joins TRBV27 and TRBJ2-7, with D possibly TRBD1 on 5 matching bases. V shed 4 bases and J shed 3 bases, with 13 bases lying between them. CDR3 length equals 14 residues. Germline-derived CDR1 and CDR2 are MNHEY and SMNVEV (reference sequence). The CDR3 loop reads CASSSQGTIYEQYF. CDR3 in DNA: TGTGCCAGCAGTTCCCAGGGTACAATCTACGAGCAGTACTTC.

The rearrangement uses TRBV27 and TRBJ2-4; a weak D match, TRBD1 (5 bases). Gene TRBJ2-7 matches the end of the DNA better, so the J call may be wrong. The CDR3 length is 15 residues. Looked up from germline, CDR1 is MNHEY and CDR2 is SMNVEV (reference sequence). The CDR3: CASSLRAGMTYEQYF. The DNA for the CDR3 is TGTGCCAGCAGTTTAAGGGCAGGGATGACCTACGAGCAGTACTTC.

The J gene is TRBJ1-1, the V gene TRBV12-3 or TRBV12-4; TRBD1 matches at 7 bases. CDR3 length equals 14 residues. V trimming: 6 bases; J trimming: 3 bases; junction bases outside the gene matches: 7. The CDR3 region is CASSLGGGYTEAFF. The CDR3 region has the DNA TGTGCCAGCAGCCTAGGGGGCGGGTACACTGAAGCTTTCTTT.

This clonotype was observed a handful of times. The rearrangement joins TRBV4-2 to TRBJ2-5, with D tentatively TRBD1 or TRBD2 (6 bases each). The CDR3 extends over 15 amino acids. The V end lost 4 bases, the J end lost 5 bases, and 17 bases lay between the germline ends. CDR1 is LGHNA, CDR2 YNFKEQ, per germline. CDR3 sequence: CASSPSSGGLETQYF. CDR3 DNA sequence: TGTGCCAGCAGCCCCTCCTCTGGGGGGCTGGAGACCCAGTACTTC.

The chain joins TRBV3-1 to TRBJ2-1; tentatively, D is TRBD1 (8 bases). Looked up from germline, CDR1 is LGHDT and CDR2 is YNNKEL (reference sequence). V lost 1 base, J lost 2 bases, and 12 bases lay in between. This CDR3 comprises 16 residues. CDR3 protein: CASSQVTGGAYNEQFF. The CDR3 DNA reads TGTGCCAGCAGCCAAGTAACAGGGGGGGCCTACAATGAGCAGTTCTTC.

This clonotype was seen only a few times. The V and J genes are TRBV6-5 and TRBJ2-1; D gene ambiguous. The CDR3 has 14 residues. The germline gives CDR1 MNHEY, CDR2 SVGAGI. V was shortened by 0 bases and J by 6 bases, with 9 bases between the two germline ends. The CDR3 DNA sequence: TGTGCCAGCAGTTACTCTCGCAGTCGCAATGAGCAGTTCTTC. Translated: CASSYSRSRNEQFF.

The chain links TRBV4-3 to TRBJ1-2; 7 bases map to TRBD1. The CDR3 contains 14 residues. The J segment lost 3 bases and the V segment lost 6 bases, leaving 7 bases of the junction unmatched. CDR1 and CDR2 from the germline V gene are LGHNA and YSLEER. The CDR3, as DNA: TGCGCCAGCAGTCGGGGACAGTCGTACTATGGCTACACCTTC. Its protein is CASSRGQSYYGYTF.

This clonotype showed up just a few times. The CDR3 nucleotides are TGTGCCAGCCAAGCAGAGGACAGAAGCGGCTACACCTTC. Its protein is CASQAEDRSGYTF. V is TRBV5-5 and J is TRBJ1-2, with a weak D call TRBD1 (6 bases). This CDR3 is built from 13 residues. CDR1 and CDR2 (germline): SGHKS, YYEKEE (reference sequence). The V and J ends lost 7 bases and 8 bases respectively, with 18 bases between them.

The rearrangement joins TRBV15 to TRBJ2-1, with 9 bases aligning to TRBD2. Germline assignment: CDR1 LNHNV and CDR2 YYDKDF (reference sequence). This CDR3 comprises 16 residues. The V gene end was trimmed by 6 bases and the J gene end by 2 bases; junction bases not matched to a gene: 8. The CDR3: CATRAIAGEAYNEQFF. In nucleotides, the CDR3 is TGTGCCACCAGAGCTATAGCGGGGGAAGCCTACAATGAGCAGTTCTTC. Filled out from reference TRBV15 and TRBJ2-1, the complete variable domain reads DAMVIQNPRYQVTQFGKPVTLSCSQTLNHNVMYWYQQKSSQAPKLLFHYYDKDFNNEADTPDNFQSRRPNTSFCFLDIRSPGLGDTAMYLCATRAIAGEAYNEQFFGPGTRLTVL.

The chain combines TRBV29-1 with TRBJ1-2; the D gene is possibly TRBD1 (5 bases). The germline V gene encodes CDR1 SQVTM and CDR2 ANQGSEA. V shed 1 base and J shed 5 bases, with 8 bases lying between them. CDR3 length equals 12 residues. This CDR3 is CSVEVGVYGYTF. The CDR3 DNA reads TGCAGCGTTGAAGTAGGGGTTTATGGCTACACCTTC.